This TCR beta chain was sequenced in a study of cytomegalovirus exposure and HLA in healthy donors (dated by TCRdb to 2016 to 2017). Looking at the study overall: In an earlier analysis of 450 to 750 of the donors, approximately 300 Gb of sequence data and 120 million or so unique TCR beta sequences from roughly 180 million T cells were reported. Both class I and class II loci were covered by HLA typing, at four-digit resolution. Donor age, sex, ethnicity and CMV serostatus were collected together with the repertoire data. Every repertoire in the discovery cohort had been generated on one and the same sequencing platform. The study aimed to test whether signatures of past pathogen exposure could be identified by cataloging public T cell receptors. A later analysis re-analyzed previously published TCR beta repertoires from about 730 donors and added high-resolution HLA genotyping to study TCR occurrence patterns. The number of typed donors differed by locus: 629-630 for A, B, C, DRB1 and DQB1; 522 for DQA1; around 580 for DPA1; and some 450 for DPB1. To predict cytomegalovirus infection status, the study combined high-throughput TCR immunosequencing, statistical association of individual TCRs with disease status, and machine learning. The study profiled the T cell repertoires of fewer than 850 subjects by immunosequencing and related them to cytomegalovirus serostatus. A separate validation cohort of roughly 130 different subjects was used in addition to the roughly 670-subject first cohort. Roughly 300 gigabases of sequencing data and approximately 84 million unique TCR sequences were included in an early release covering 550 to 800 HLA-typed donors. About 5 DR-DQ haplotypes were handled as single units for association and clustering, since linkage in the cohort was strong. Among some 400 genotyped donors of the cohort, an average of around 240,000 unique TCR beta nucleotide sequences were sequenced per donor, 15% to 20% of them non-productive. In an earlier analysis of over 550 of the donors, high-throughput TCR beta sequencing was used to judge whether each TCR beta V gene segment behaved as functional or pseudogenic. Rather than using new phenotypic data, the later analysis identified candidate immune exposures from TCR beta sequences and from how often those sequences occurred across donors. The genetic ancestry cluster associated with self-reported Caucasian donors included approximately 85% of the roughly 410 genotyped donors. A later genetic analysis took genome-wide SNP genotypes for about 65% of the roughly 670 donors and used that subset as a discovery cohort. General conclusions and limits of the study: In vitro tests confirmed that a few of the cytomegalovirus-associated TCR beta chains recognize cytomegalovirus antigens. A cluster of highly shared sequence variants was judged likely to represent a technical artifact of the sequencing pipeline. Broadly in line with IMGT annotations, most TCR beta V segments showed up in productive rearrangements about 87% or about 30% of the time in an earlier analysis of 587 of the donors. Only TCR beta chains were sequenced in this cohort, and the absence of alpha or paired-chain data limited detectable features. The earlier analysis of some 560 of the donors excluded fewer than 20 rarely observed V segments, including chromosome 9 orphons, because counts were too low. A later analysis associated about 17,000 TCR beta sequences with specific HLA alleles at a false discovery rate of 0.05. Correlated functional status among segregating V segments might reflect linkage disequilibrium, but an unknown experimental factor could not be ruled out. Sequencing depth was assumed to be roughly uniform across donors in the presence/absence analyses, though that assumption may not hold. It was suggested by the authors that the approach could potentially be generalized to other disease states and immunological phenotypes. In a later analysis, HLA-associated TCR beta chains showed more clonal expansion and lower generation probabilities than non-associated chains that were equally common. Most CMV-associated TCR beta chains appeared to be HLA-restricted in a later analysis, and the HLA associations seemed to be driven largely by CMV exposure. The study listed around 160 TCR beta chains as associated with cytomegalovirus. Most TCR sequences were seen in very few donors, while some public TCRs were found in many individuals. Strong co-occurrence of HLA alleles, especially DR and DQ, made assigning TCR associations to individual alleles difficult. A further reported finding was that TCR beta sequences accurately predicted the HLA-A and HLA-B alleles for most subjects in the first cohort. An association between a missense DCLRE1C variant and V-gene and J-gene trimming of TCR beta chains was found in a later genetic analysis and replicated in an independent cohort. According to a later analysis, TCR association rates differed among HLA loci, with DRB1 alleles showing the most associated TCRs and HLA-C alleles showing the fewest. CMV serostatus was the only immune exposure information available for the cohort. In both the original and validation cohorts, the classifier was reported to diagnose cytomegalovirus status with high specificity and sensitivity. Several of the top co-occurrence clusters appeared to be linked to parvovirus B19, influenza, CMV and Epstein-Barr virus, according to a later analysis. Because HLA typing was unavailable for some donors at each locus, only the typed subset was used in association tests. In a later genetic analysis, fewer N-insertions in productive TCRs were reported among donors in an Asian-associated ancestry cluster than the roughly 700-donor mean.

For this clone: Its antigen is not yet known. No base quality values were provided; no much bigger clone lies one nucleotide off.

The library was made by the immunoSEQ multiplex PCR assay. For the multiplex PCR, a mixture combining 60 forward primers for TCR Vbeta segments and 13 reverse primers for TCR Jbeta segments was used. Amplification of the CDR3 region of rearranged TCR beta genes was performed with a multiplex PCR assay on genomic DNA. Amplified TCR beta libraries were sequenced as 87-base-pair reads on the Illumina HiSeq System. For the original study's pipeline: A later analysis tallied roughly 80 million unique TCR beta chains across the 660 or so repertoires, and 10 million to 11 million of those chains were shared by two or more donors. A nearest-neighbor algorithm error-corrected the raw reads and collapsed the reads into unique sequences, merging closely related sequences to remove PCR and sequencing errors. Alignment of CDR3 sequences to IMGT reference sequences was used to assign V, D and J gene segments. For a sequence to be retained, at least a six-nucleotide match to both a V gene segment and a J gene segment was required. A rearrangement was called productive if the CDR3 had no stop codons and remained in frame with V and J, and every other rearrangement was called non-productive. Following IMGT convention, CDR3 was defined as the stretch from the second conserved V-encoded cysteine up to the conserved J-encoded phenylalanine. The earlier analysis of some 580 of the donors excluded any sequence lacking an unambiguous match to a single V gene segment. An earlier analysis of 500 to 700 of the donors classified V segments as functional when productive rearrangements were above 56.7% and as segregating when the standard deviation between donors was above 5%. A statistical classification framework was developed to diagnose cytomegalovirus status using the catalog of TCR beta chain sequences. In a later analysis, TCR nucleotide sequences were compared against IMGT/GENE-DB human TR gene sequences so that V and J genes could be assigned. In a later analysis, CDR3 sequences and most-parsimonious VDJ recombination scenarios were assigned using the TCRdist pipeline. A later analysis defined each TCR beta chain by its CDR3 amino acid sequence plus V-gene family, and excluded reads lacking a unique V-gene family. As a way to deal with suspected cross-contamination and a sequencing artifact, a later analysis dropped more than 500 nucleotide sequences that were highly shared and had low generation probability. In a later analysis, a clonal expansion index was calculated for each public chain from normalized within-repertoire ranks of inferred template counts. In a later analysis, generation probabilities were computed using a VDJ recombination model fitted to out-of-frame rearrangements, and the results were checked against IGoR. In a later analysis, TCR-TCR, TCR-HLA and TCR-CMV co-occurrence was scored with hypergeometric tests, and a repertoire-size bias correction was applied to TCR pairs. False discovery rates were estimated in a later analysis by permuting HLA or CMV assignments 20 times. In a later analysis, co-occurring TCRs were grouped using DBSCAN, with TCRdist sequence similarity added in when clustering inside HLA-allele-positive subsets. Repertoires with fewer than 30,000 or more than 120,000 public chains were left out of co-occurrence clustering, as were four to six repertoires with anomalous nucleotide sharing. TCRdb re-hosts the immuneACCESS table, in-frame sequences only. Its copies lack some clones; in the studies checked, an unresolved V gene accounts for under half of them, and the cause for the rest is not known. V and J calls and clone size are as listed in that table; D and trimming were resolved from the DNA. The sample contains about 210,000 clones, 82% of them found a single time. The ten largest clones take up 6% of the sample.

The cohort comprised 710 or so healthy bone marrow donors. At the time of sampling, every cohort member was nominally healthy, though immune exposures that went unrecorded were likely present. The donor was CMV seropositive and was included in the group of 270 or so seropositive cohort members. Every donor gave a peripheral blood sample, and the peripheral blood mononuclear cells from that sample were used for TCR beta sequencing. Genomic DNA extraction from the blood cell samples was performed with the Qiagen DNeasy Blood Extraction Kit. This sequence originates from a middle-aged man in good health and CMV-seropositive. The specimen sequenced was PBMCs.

The CDR3 is CASSGLAGVYNEQFF. The DNA sequence reads TGCGCCAGCAGTGGACTAGCGGGAGTTTACAATGAGCAGTTCTTC. The sequence is built from TRBV5-1 and TRBJ2-1; 13 of the junction bases match TRBD2. The V end gives up 5 bases and the J end 4 bases, leaving 3 bases in the junction not matched to a gene. Taken from cysteine to phenylalanine, the CDR3 has 15 residues. The kept DNA is CDR3 alone, 45 bases in frame from the first base. Per the germline V gene, SGHRS is the CDR1 and YFSETQ is the CDR2.